What follows are 4 T cell receptor beta chains derived from one specimen sequenced in a study of Ad26.COV2.S vaccination and SARS-CoV-2 variants (dated by TCRdb to the early 2020s). Library preparation used the immunoSEQ multiplex PCR assay. TCRdb holds this immuneACCESS table with in-frame rearrangements only. Some clones are missing; in checked studies, unresolved V genes explain under half, and the rest has no known cause. The sample includes hundreds of thousands of clones, with approximately 86% observed a single time. Around a tenth of the sample is held by the ten biggest clonotypes. The sample's treatment or condition label, decoded: over 15 received Ad26.COV2.S at low or high dose, single or two shots; a few received placebo; per-sample allocation not given. Repertoires of vaccine and placebo recipients were sequenced from samples collected on day 63 after the first injection. The sequenced sample was peripheral blood, obtained in a trial of Ad26.COV2.S vaccine versus placebo. The receptors were sampled from a person between 18 and 59 years old who received the Ad26.COV2.S COVID-19 vaccine or a placebo.

J is TRBJ2-3 and V is TRBV27; 10 positions agree with TRBD2. Per the germline V gene, CDR1 is MNHEY and CDR2 is SMNVEV (reference sequence). The CDR3 is 17 amino acids. With 6 bases clipped from V and 1 base from J, the junction kept 10 bases outside the gene matches. CDR3 coding DNA: TGTGCCAGCAGAGGTAGGGCTAGCGGGAGAGGCACAGATACGCAGTATTTT. It translates to CASRGRASGRGTDTQYF.

The rearrangement uses TRBV15 and TRBJ2-3, with 8 bases matching TRBD2. The germline V gene encodes CDR1 LNHNV and CDR2 YYDKDF (reference sequence). The CDR3 sequence is 17 residues long. After removal of 0 bases from V and 4 bases from J, the junction contained 9 bases not matched to a gene. This CDR3 is CATSRDFAGGAADTQYF. CDR3 nucleotides: TGTGCCACCAGCAGAGATTTTGCGGGGGGTGCCGCAGATACGCAGTATTTT. The full variable domain, its missing parts supplied by reference TRBV15 and TRBJ2-3, is DAMVIQNPRYQVTQFGKPVTLSCSQTLNHNVMYWYQQKSSQAPKLLFHYYDKDFNNEADTPDNFQSRRPNTSFCFLDIRSPGLGDTAMYLCATSRDFAGGAADTQYFGPGTRLTVL.

The rearrangement joins TRBV7-2 to TRBJ1-3; D unresolved. The CDR3 is 12 amino acids. Trimming removed 7 bases at V and 6 bases at J, with 10 bases between. The germline gives CDR1 SGHTA, CDR2 FQGNSA. For the CDR3, the DNA is TGTGCCAGCACCCGGGCGGAAAACACCATATATTTT. This gives the protein CASTRAENTIYF.

The count of this clone is one. The V gene is TRBV7-9, the J gene TRBJ1-2, with unresolved D. The CDR3 length is 13 residues. Germline assignment: CDR1 SEHNR and CDR2 FQNEAQ (reference sequence). Trimming removed 1 base at V and 9 bases at J, with 12 bases between. The CDR3 sequence: CASSLDNRGRYTF. In nucleotides, the CDR3 is TGTGCCAGCAGCTTAGACAACCGCGGACGCTACACCTTC.